The next 29 T cell receptor beta chains were all read from a single sample in a study of control samples from healthy donors and cancer patients. The data were produced by immunoSEQ multiplex PCR, yet TCRdb's version contains in-frame clones alone and is incomplete. This table has 48,000 or so clones, roughly 92% appearing once. The sample was PBMCs. The receptors were sampled from a woman aged 50 to 60 with head and neck cancer.

The chain joins TRBV7-6 to TRBJ2-7; 13 bases are a match to TRBD2. The V gene end was trimmed by 3 bases and the J gene end by 6 bases; junction bases not matched to a gene: 20. Germline loops: CDR1 SGHVS, CDR2 FNYEAQ. CDR3 length: 20 amino acids. The CDR3 DNA is TGTGCCAGCAGCTTGGATACCCCGGGACTAGCGGGACCTAAAGCACGCGAGCAGTACTTC. Its translation: CASSLDTPGLAGPKAREQYF.

The gene calls are TRBV20-1 and TRBJ2-3, with D hard to call. The V and J ends lost 3 bases and 0 bases respectively, with 10 bases between them. This CDR3 spans 14 amino acids. Germline V lookup: CDR1 DFQATT, CDR2 SNEGSKA (reference sequence). CDR3 loop: CSASKGVSTDTQYF. The CDR3, as DNA: TGCAGTGCTAGTAAGGGCGTTAGCACAGATACGCAGTATTTT.

This chain uses TRBV10-3 with TRBJ1-2; 8 nucleotides agree with TRBD1. V gave up 3 bases and J gave up 8 bases; unmatched junction bases: 11. The CDR3 extends over 15 amino acids. Germline CDR1 ENHRY, CDR2 SYGVKD. The CDR3 nucleotides read TGTGCCATCAGTGATGAATGGACAGGGCACGGAGGCTACACCTTC. Protein product: CAISDEWTGHGGYTF.

The rearrangement links TRBV4-3 to TRBJ1-1, with D perhaps matching TRBD1 (5 bases). Germline CDR1 is LGHNA and CDR2 is YSLEER. The CDR3 is 14 residues long. Trimming shortened V by 0 bases and J by 4 bases, and 9 bases separated the two germline ends. The CDR3 sequence: CASSQDRGVTEAFF. CDR3 in DNA: TGCGCCAGCAGCCAAGATCGAGGGGTCACTGAAGCTTTCTTT.

The chain carries TRBV5-6 and TRBJ2-7, with 8 bases matching TRBD1. Trimming took 4 bases from V and 3 from J; bases not matched to a gene: 18. The CDR3 contains 18 residues. Germline lookup yields CDR1 SGHDT and CDR2 YYEEEE. CDR3 sequence (DNA): TGTGCCAGCAGCCAGTCTTCGCCGGGACAGGTGATCGACTACGAGCAGTACTTC. The encoded protein is CASSQSSPGQVIDYEQYF.

J is TRBJ1-1 and V is TRBV19; 9 bases agree with TRBD1. Losses at the gene ends were 5 bases for V and 5 bases for J; bases not matched to a gene: 6. The CDR3 consists of 14 residues. Germline loops: CDR1 LNHDA, CDR2 SQIVND (reference sequence). CDR3 residues: CASSRTGEGTEAFF. The CDR3 coding sequence is TGTGCCAGTAGTCGGACAGGGGAGGGGACTGAAGCTTTCTTT.

The rearrangement links TRBV12-5 to TRBJ2-7; D remains ambiguous. The germline V gene encodes CDR1 LGHNT and CDR2 FRNRAP. V lost 1 base to trimming and J lost 6 bases, with 10 bases between them. There are 13 residues in the CDR3. The CDR3 bases are TGTGCTAGTGGTTTGGACCCCCTCCGCGAGCAGTACTTC. Its protein is CASGLDPLREQYF.

The chain couples TRBV11-2 to TRBJ2-3; 10 bases are shared with TRBD2. Germline-derived CDR1 and CDR2 are SGHAT and FQNNGV. The CDR3 contains 14 residues. J lost 6 bases, V lost 6 bases, and 6 bases had no gene match. The CDR3 DNA reads as TGTGCCAGCAGACGGTGGACTAGCGGTGATACGCAGTATTTT. Protein product: CASRRWTSGDTQYF.

This clone appeared a few times. The chain combines TRBV3-1 (or the pseudogene TRBV3-2) with TRBJ2-3; TRBD2 agrees at 8 bases. Losses at the gene ends were 0 bases for V and 2 bases for J; bases not matched to a gene: 7. Germline V gene data show CDR1 as LGHDT and CDR2 as YNNKEL (reference sequence). The CDR3 is 17 amino acids. The CDR3: CASSQDLSGGFTDTQYF. The CDR3 region has the DNA TGTGCCAGCAGCCAAGATCTAAGCGGGGGTTTCACAGATACGCAGTATTTT.

This chain joins TRBV28 and TRBJ2-1; 7 positions agree with TRBD1. CDR3 size: 16 residues. The J segment lost 3 bases and the V segment lost 6 bases, leaving 11 bases of the junction unmatched. The germline V gene encodes CDR1 MDHEN and CDR2 SYDVKM. The CDR3: CASSHYRGFIYNEQFF. The CDR3 bases are TGTGCCAGCAGCCACTACAGGGGTTTCATCTACAATGAGCAGTTCTTC.

This sequence joins TRBV2 and TRBJ1-1, with D maybe TRBD1 (6 bases). Trimming took off 5 bases at V and 0 bases at J, with 7 bases between the two ends. Germline V lookup: CDR1 SNHLY, CDR2 FYNNEI. The CDR3 has 13 amino acids. CDR3 region: CASSRDMNTEAFF. The CDR3 bases are TGTGCCAGCAGTAGGGACATGAACACTGAAGCTTTCTTT.

This chain links TRBV19 with TRBJ1-4, with D possibly being TRBD1 (6 bases). Between the trimmed V and J ends, which lost 5 bases and 8 bases, there was a span of 21 bases. CDR1 LNHDA and CDR2 SQIVND come from the germline V gene (reference sequence). The CDR3 covers 16 residues. As DNA, the CDR3 is TGTGCCAGTAGTCCCGCCAGTTCAGGGGCAGGAGAAAAACTGTTTTTT. It specifies CASSPASSGAGEKLFF.

V gene TRBV10-1 combines with J gene TRBJ1-5; a weak D match, TRBD1 (5 bases). The CDR3 extends over 13 amino acids. Trimming stripped 2 bases from V and 11 bases from J, with 13 bases between. Germline CDR1 and CDR2: WNHNN and SYGVQD (reference sequence). For the CDR3, the DNA is TGCGCCAGCAGTGAGGGGGGGGAAGGAGCCCAGCATTTT. Protein sequence: CASSEGGEGAQHF.

The chain links TRBV6-5 to TRBJ1-1; a weak D match, TRBD1 (5 bases). Germline-derived CDR1 and CDR2 are MNHEY and SVGAGI. Between the trimmed V and J ends, which lost 4 bases and 4 bases, there was a span of 16 bases. The CDR3 is made up of 15 amino acids. The CDR3 sequence is CASSSRGEGSTEAFF. CDR3 in DNA: TGTGCCAGCAGTTCCCGGGGGGAGGGCAGCACTGAAGCTTTCTTT.

The chain links TRBV7-9 to TRBJ2-1; maybe TRBD1 (6 bases). This CDR3 comprises 15 residues. Germline lookup yields CDR1 SEHNR and CDR2 FQNEAQ (reference sequence). V was trimmed by 2 bases and J by 4 bases, leaving 12 bases between them. CDR3: CASSLPGTNYNEQFF. The CDR3 DNA reads as TGTGCCAGCAGCTTACCCGGGACAAATTACAATGAGCAGTTCTTC. Full variable domain (rest looked up from reference TRBV7-9 and TRBJ2-1): DTGVSQNPRHKITKRGQNVTFRCDPISEHNRLYWYRQTLGQGPEFLTYFQNEAQLEKSRLLSDRFSAERPKGSFSTLEIQRTEQGDSAMYLCASSLPGTNYNEQFFGPGTRLTVL.

V is TRBV5-1 and J is TRBJ2-7, with a possible D match to TRBD2 (5 bases). This CDR3 is 13 amino acids long. V lost 2 bases to trimming and J lost 2 bases, with 8 bases between them. CDR1 is SGHRS, CDR2 YFSETQ, per germline. In nucleotides, the CDR3 is TGCGCCAGCAGCTTTAGAGGGACCTACGAGCAGTACTTC. As protein: CASSFRGTYEQYF.

The gene calls are TRBV6-5 and TRBJ1-2; 7 positions agree with TRBD1. Unmatched junction bases numbered 7, after V lost 6 bases and J lost 6 bases. Germline loops: CDR1 MNHEY, CDR2 SVGAGI. The CDR3 contains 13 residues. The CDR3 DNA sequence: TGTGCCAGCAGATTTGCAGGGGGAGATGGCTACACCTTC. Its translation: CASRFAGGDGYTF.

Concerning this clone itself: One end of the junction is discordant with germline, which a read error may explain. The J gene is TRBJ2-1, the V gene TRBV20-1; tentative D call: TRBD2 (6 bases). CDR3 length equals 11 residues. The germline gives CDR1 DFQATT, CDR2 SNEGSKA (reference sequence). The CDR3 sequence: CSARDYDEQFF. CDR3 coding DNA: TGCAGTGCTAGGGACTACGATGAGCAGTTCTTC.

The chain joins TRBV6-5 to TRBJ1-2; D ambiguous. V lost 5 bases to trimming and J lost 5 bases, with 12 bases between them. The CDR3 contains 13 residues. Germline lookup yields CDR1 MNHEY and CDR2 SVGAGI. CDR3 DNA: TGTGCCAGCAGTCGCGGAATGGGGTATGGCTACACCTTC. Encoded protein: CASSRGMGYGYTF.

For the CDR3, the DNA is TGCAGCGTTGAAGATCAACAGGACACTGAAGCTTTCTTT. The encoded protein is CSVEDQQDTEAFF. V usage is TRBV29-1 and J usage is TRBJ1-1, with a weak D call TRBD1 (5 bases). The length of the CDR3 is 13 residues. CDR1 SQVTM and CDR2 ANQGSEA come from the germline V gene. Trimming shortened V by 0 bases and J by 3 bases, and 8 bases separated the two germline ends.

The chain is built from TRBV2 and TRBJ1-6; D not resolved. V was trimmed by 7 bases and J by 6 bases, leaving 16 bases between them. CDR3 length equals 15 residues. From germline, CDR1 is SNHLY and CDR2 FYNNEI. The CDR3 nucleotides read TGTGCCAGCAACACGGCGAATTGGGGTAATTCACCCCTCCACTTT. As protein: CASNTANWGNSPLHF.

The chain is built from TRBV29-1 and TRBJ1-2; unclear D gene. This CDR3 contains 12 residues. CDR1 is SQVTM and CDR2 is ANQGSEA in the germline V gene. The V and J ends lost 4 bases and 2 bases respectively, with 8 bases between them. The CDR3 here is CSVVRLNYGYTF. CDR3 nucleotides: TGCAGCGTTGTACGGCTAAACTATGGCTACACCTTC.

CDR3 sequence reads: CASRGKRGQDGYTF. The CDR3 DNA sequence: TGTGCCAGCAGGGGTAAGAGGGGGCAGGATGGCTACACCTTC. The V call is TRBV2, the J call TRBJ1-2; TRBD1 agrees at 7 bases. The V and J ends lost 6 bases and 6 bases, in that order; junction bases with no gene match: 10. The CDR3 runs to 14 residues. Germline V gene lookup returns CDR1 SNHLY and CDR2 FYNNEI.

Written as DNA, the CDR3 is TGTGCCAGCAGCCGGACTGGGGCAGCTGAGCAGTTCTTC. Encoded protein: CASSRTGAAEQFF. The chain is built from TRBV3-1 (or the pseudogene TRBV3-2) and TRBJ2-1; D assignment may be TRBD1 or TRBD2 (5 bases each). The V and J ends lost 4 bases and 9 bases respectively, with 13 bases between them. The CDR3 is made up of 13 amino acids. Germline CDR1 is LGHDT and CDR2 is YNNKEL (reference sequence).

This chain connects TRBV27 to TRBJ1-1; D uncertain. The CDR3 loop spans 14 amino acids. From germline, CDR1 is MNHEY and CDR2 SMNVEV (reference sequence). Trimming removed 2 bases from V and 3 bases from J, with 10 bases in between. The CDR3 DNA reads as TGTGCCAGCAGTTTAACGGACTCCTACACTGAAGCTTTCTTT. It specifies CASSLTDSYTEAFF.

The chain combines TRBV7-2 with TRBJ1-1; 8 nucleotides align to TRBD1. The CDR3 extends over 13 amino acids. V dropped 6 bases and J dropped 5; count of bases not matched to a gene: 5. Germline CDR1 reads SGHTA; CDR2 reads FQGNSA. CDR3 protein: CASRQGAWTEAFF. DNA for the CDR3: TGTGCCAGCAGGCAGGGGGCATGGACTGAAGCTTTCTTT. The entire variable domain, with the rest obtained from reference TRBV7-2 and TRBJ1-1, is as follows: GAGVSQSPSNKVTEKGKDVELRCDPISGHTALYWYRQSLGQGLEFLIYFQGNSAPDKSGLPSDRFSAERTGGSVSTLTIQRTQQEDSAVYLCASRQGAWTEAFFGQGTRLTVV.

V usage is TRBV24-1 and J usage is TRBJ1-2, with D possibly TRBD1 on 6 matching bases. This CDR3 region has 17 residues. Germline assignment: CDR1 KGHDR and CDR2 SFDVKD. V gave up 3 bases and J gave up 5 bases, with 21 bases separating them. In DNA form, the CDR3 reads TGTGCCACCAGTGATAATGGACAGAATAATTCGCTTTATGGCTACACCTTC. Translating gives CATSDNGQNNSLYGYTF.

The chain combines TRBV28 with TRBJ2-1; 8 bases align to TRBD2. V was pared by 4 bases and J by 7 bases, with 12 bases of the junction left unmatched. The CDR3 totals 16 residues. The germline CDR1 and CDR2 sequences are MDHEN and SYDVKM. The CDR3 DNA sequence: TGTGCCAGCAGTTCCCCCGGGACTAGAGGGTGGAATGAGCAGTTCTTC. The encoded protein is CASSSPGTRGWNEQFF.

V is TRBV11-2 and J is TRBJ1-2, with unresolved D. From germline, CDR1 is SGHAT and CDR2 FQNNGV. V lost 5 bases and J lost 8, with 12 bases in between. This CDR3 has 12 residues. CDR3 nucleotides: TGTGCCAGCAGCCACCTGGAAGGCGGCTACACCTTC. This translates into CASSHLEGGYTF.